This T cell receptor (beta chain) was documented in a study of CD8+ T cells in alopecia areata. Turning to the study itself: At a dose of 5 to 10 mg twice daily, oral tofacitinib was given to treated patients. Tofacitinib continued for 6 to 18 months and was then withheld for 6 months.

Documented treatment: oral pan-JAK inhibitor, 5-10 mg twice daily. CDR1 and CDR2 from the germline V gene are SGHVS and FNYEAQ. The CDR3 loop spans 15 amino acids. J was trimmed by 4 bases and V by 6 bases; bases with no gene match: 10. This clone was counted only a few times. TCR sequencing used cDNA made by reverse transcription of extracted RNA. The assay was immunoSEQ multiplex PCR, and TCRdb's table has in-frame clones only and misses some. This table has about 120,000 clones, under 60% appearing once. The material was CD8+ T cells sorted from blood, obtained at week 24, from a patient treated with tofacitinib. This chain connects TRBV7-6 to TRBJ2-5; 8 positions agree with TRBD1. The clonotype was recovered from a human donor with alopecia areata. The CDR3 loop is CASSPRTGWGETQYF. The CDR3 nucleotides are TGTGCCAGCAGTCCACGGACAGGGTGGGGAGAGACCCAGTACTTC.